What follows are 8 T cell receptor beta chains derived from one specimen sequenced in a study of cytomegalovirus exposure and HLA in healthy donors. PCR was performed using 60 Vbeta and 13 Jbeta primers. TCRdb's table, derived via immunoSEQ multiplex PCR, lists solely in-frame clones and lacks some. Its listing shows just under 90,000 clones. Sample: PBMCs. The source is a girl aged 10 to 17 in good health and CMV-seropositive.

The rearrangement uses TRBV21-1 and TRBJ1-5; TRBD1, the table's D call, was not compared with the DNA. TRBV21-1 is described as a pseudogene. The CDR3 sequence is 17 residues long. The CDR3 loop is CASSKPLRVWSNQPQHF. The CDR3 nucleotides are TGTGCCAGCAGCAAACCCCTCAGGGTGTGGAGCAATCAGCCCCAGCATTTT.

The rearrangement joins TRBV7-9 to TRBJ1-3; weak D call: TRBD1 (5 bases). The germline gives CDR1 SEHNR, CDR2 FQNEAQ (reference sequence). The CDR3 has 17 amino acids. V lost 2 bases and J lost 0, with 14 bases in between. CDR3 bases: TGTGCCAGCAGCTTATTGGGGGGTAGTGGCTCTGGAAACACCATATATTTT. Translated: CASSLLGGSGSGNTIYF.

V and J are TRBV19 and TRBJ2-7; 7 nucleotides agree with TRBD1. The CDR3 runs 13 residues. Per the germline V gene, CDR1 is LNHDA and CDR2 is SQIVND (reference sequence). V trimming: 7 bases; J trimming: 1 base; junction bases outside the gene matches: 4. The CDR3, as DNA: TGTGCCAGTAAAGGGACAGATTCCTACGAGCAGTACGTC. As protein: CASKGTDSYEQYV.

This chain joins TRBV7-3 and TRBJ2-3; D perhaps matches TRBD2 (6 bases). V was pared by 5 bases and J by 6 bases, with 15 bases between. Germline V gene sequence: CDR1 SGHTA, CDR2 FQGTGA. This CDR3 has 14 residues. The CDR3 bases are TGTGCCAGCAGCCCCGGGACTGTGGGCGATACGCAGTATTTT. It codes for CASSPGTVGDTQYF.

The chain uses TRBV5-1 and TRBJ2-1; D is possibly TRBD2 (7 bases). CDR1 SGHRS and CDR2 YFSETQ come from the germline V gene. The CDR3 sequence is 15 residues long. V was cut by 1 base and J by 1 base, with 9 bases left in between. CDR3 nucleotide sequence: TGCGCCAGCAGCTTGCGGGGGGCTTCCTACAATGAGCAGTTCTTC. It codes for CASSLRGASYNEQFF.

V is TRBV30 and J is TRBJ1-5, with D possibly matching TRBD1 (5 bases). Germline CDR1 is GTSNPN and CDR2 is SVGIG (reference sequence). The CDR3 sequence is 14 residues long. V shed 0 bases and J shed 0 bases, with 6 bases lying between them. This CDR3 is CAWSVGASNQPQHF. CDR3 DNA sequence: TGTGCCTGGAGTGTAGGGGCTAGCAATCAGCCCCAGCATTTT.

This chain links TRBV9 with TRBJ2-6, with D tentatively TRBD2 (6 bases). Germline V gene lookup returns CDR1 SGDLS and CDR2 YYNGEE. This CDR3 is built from 16 residues. V was shortened by 4 bases and J by 0 bases, with 11 bases between the two germline ends. The CDR3 here is CASSPHGGSGANVLTF. The CDR3 DNA reads as TGTGCCAGCAGCCCACACGGGGGCTCTGGGGCCAACGTCCTGACTTTC.

This CDR3 is CASSLTGTGGGTEAFF. DNA of the CDR3: TGTGCCAGCAGCTTGACCGGGACAGGGGGCGGCACTGAAGCTTTCTTT. The V gene is TRBV7-3, the J gene TRBJ1-1; 12 bases agree with TRBD1. The germline V gene has CDR1 SGHTA and CDR2 FQGTGA. V lost 3 bases and J lost 4; bases outside the gene matches: 6. This CDR3 has 16 amino acids.